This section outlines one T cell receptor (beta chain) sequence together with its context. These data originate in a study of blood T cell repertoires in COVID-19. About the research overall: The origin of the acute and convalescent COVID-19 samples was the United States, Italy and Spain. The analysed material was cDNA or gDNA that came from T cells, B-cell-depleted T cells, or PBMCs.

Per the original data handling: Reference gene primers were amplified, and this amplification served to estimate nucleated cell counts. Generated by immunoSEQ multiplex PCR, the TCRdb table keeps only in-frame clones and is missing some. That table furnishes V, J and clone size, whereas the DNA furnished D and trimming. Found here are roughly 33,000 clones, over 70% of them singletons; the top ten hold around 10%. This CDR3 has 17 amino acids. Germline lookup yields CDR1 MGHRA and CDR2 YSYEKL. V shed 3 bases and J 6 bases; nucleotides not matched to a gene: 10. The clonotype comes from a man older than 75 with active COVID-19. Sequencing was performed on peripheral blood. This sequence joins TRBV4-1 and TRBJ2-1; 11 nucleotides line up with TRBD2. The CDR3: CASSQRPGTSGFNEQFF. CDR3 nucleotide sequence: TGCGCCAGCAGCCAGCGCCCTGGGACTAGCGGTTTCAATGAGCAGTTCTTC.